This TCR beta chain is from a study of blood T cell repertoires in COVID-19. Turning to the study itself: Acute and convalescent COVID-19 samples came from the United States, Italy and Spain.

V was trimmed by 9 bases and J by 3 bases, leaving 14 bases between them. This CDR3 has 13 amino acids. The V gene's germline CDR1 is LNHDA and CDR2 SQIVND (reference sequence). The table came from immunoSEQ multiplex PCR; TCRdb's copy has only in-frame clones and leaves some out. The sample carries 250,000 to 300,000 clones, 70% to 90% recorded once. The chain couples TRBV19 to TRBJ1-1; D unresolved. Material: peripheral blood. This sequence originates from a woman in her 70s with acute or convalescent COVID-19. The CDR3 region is CASRRLRDTEAFF. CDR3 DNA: TGTGCCAGCCGCCGACTCAGAGACACTGAAGCTTTCTTT.